The next 12 T cell receptor beta chains were all read from a single sample in a study of CD8 T cells in ankylosing spondylitis. Whole-study results and caveats: A TCR beta motif of 8 or 9 highly homologous variants appeared characteristic of ankylosing spondylitis blood.

Their target antigens are unknown. One entry per CDR3 protein results from TCRdb running MiXCR on the 5' RACE reads. There are hundreds of thousands of distinct CDR3 sequences in the sample; 10% to 15% occur only once, and more than 0.5% lies in the top ten. The sequenced material came from blood, either unsorted or a sorted T cell fraction (not recorded which). The receptors stem from a male donor with ankylosing spondylitis.

Written as DNA, the CDR3 is TGCGCCAGCAGCGTCCTAGCGGGAGCTTCTTACAATGAGCAGTTCTTC. It encodes CASSVLAGASYNEQFF. The gene calls are TRBV5-1 and TRBJ2-1, with 10 bases matching TRBD2. The V segment lost 4 bases and the J segment 4 bases; nucleotides outside the gene matches: 8. This CDR3 region has 16 residues. Germline lookup yields CDR1 SGHRS and CDR2 YFSETQ. Full variable domain (remainder filled in from reference TRBV5-1 and TRBJ2-1): KAGVTQTPRYLIKTRGQQVTLSCSPISGHRSVSWYQQTPGQGLQFLFEYFSETQRNKGNFPGRFSGRQFSNSRSEMNVSTLELGDSALYLCASSVLAGASYNEQFFGPGTRLTVL.

This clonotype was seen more than once but under ten times. This chain uses TRBV4-3 with TRBJ2-5; D possibly corresponds to TRBD1 (6 bases). This CDR3 region has 15 residues. Germline V gene data show CDR1 as LGHNA and CDR2 as YSLEER. The V end lost 0 bases, the J end lost 4 bases, and 12 bases lay between the germline ends. In DNA, the CDR3 is TGCGCCAGCAGCCAAGAACCAGGGGCGGGAGAGACCCAGTACTTC. Translation: CASSQEPGAGETQYF.

The chain has TRBV6-4 and TRBJ2-2, with D perhaps matching TRBD1 (5 bases). CDR1 is MRHNA, CDR2 SNTAGT, per germline. The CDR3 is 17 residues long. Trimming removed 2 bases at V and 5 bases at J, with 18 bases between. The CDR3, as DNA: TGTGCCAGCAGTGACCGTTACAGGTCCAGTGGTACCGGGGAGCTGTTTTTT. This translates into CASSDRYRSSGTGELFF.

This clonotype was observed a handful of times. CDR3 in DNA: TGCAGTGCTAGGAGCCTAGCGGGAGACTCCTACAATGAGCAGTTCTTC. Protein sequence: CSARSLAGDSYNEQFF. The rearrangement joins TRBV20-1 to TRBJ2-1; TRBD2 aligns across 10 bases. The V gene's germline CDR1 is DFQATT and CDR2 SNEGSKA (reference sequence). CDR3 length: 16 residues. V trimming: 3 bases; J trimming: 0 bases; junction bases outside the gene matches: 5.

This clonotype came up many times. The rearrangement joins TRBV7-2 to TRBJ2-3; 7 bases are shared with TRBD2. CDR3 length equals 13 residues. V gave up 6 bases and J gave up 5 bases; unmatched junction bases: 5. Germline V gives CDR1 SGHTA, CDR2 FQGNSA. CDR3 protein: CASRGGGEDTQYF. The CDR3, as DNA: TGTGCCAGCAGAGGCGGGGGAGAAGATACGCAGTATTTT.

This clonotype came up a few times. This chain links TRBV29-1 with TRBJ2-3; possibly TRBD1 or TRBD2 for D (5 bases each). CDR3 length: 16 residues. Germline CDR1 is SQVTM and CDR2 is ANQGSEA. CDR3 residues: CTRRSGRVSRTDTQYF. The DNA of the CDR3 is TGCACCCGAAGGTCAGGGAGAGTGAGTCGCACAGATACGCAGTATTTT.

The sample holds many counts of this clonotype. The gene calls are TRBV29-1 and TRBJ2-5; D assignment may be TRBD1 or TRBD2 (5 bases each). This CDR3 is 13 amino acids long. The germline V gene encodes CDR1 SQVTM and CDR2 ANQGSEA. Trimming shortened V by 7 bases and J by 7 bases, and 19 bases separated the two germline ends. This chain's CDR3 is CSGSGTGPATQYF. DNA of the CDR3: TGCAGCGGTTCCGGGACGGGTCCCGCGACCCAGTACTTC.

This clonotype was seen only a few times. This sequence joins TRBV6-2 or TRBV6-3 and TRBJ2-3, with 13 bases identical to TRBD2. Germline V gene sequence: CDR1 MNHEY, CDR2 SVGEGT. The CDR3 extends over 16 amino acids. The ends lost 6 bases at V and 5 bases at J; junction bases unmatched: 8. CDR3: CASSQTRTSGRDTQYF. DNA of the CDR3: TGTGCCAGCAGCCAAACGAGGACTAGCGGGAGAGATACGCAGTATTTT.

The chain recombines TRBV6-1 with TRBJ1-4; D unresolved. CDR1 MNHNS and CDR2 SASEGT come from the germline V gene. CDR3 size: 13 residues. With 5 bases removed from V and 8 bases from J, the gap between germline ends came to 12 bases. The CDR3 loop is CASSRRSLEKLFF. CDR3 coding DNA: TGTGCCAGCAGTAGAAGATCGTTGGAAAAACTGTTTTTT.

The gene calls are TRBV5-1 and TRBJ1-4, with TRBD1 as a possible D gene (5 bases). Germline V gene sequence: CDR1 SGHRS, CDR2 YFSETQ. This CDR3 spans 13 amino acids. Trimming pared 3 bases from V and 7 bases from J, leaving 10 bases between. The CDR3: CASSWERGEKLFF. The CDR3 nucleotides read TGCGCCAGCAGCTGGGAGAGGGGTGAAAAACTGTTTTTT.

The rearrangement links TRBV9 to TRBJ2-7; no reliable D call. Germline V gene data show CDR1 as SGDLS and CDR2 as YYNGEE. This CDR3 is 13 amino acids long. Trimming pared 4 bases from V and 3 bases from J, leaving 11 bases between. Here the CDR3 reads CASSTSISYEQYF. The CDR3 DNA reads as TGTGCCAGCAGCACAAGTATCAGCTACGAGCAGTACTTC.

This clonotype was recorded a few times. The chain employs TRBV5-1 and TRBJ2-5; 7 bases line up with TRBD1. This CDR3 spans 15 amino acids. Germline assignment: CDR1 SGHRS and CDR2 YFSETQ. The trim removed 1 base at V and 2 bases at J, leaving 5 bases unmatched. This chain's CDR3 is CASSLTGVLQETQYF. For the CDR3, the DNA is TGCGCCAGCAGCTTGACAGGGGTTCTACAAGAGACCCAGTACTTC.